This entry concerns a single TCR beta chain. The antigen is not known. The data originate from a study of cytomegalovirus exposure and HLA in healthy donors. Broader study findings: For most TCR beta V segments, an earlier analysis put the productive rate at about 90% or about 30% of the time.

In the PCR, 60 Vbeta and 13 Jbeta primers were used. The data were produced by immunoSEQ multiplex PCR, yet TCRdb's version contains in-frame clones alone and is incomplete. The sample has about 180,000 clones, around 82% seen once. This CDR3 region has 16 residues. The V gene's germline CDR1 is LNHDA and CDR2 SQIVND (reference sequence). The V segment lost 5 bases and the J segment 4 bases; nucleotides outside the gene matches: 10. The chain employs TRBV19 and TRBJ1-5; 8 positions match TRBD1. This sequence originates from a man aged 40-50 years in good health and CMV-seronegative. Specimen: PBMCs. CDR3 amino acids: CASSSMTGVMNQPQHF. CDR3 nucleotides: TGTGCCAGTAGTTCTATGACAGGGGTTATGAATCAGCCCCAGCATTTT.